This is a list of T cell receptor beta chains from one sample in a study of T cell repertoires in cytomegalovirus infection. TCRdb processed the reads anew with MiXCR; each CDR3 protein has one entry. The data hold about 240,000 distinct CDR3 sequences, with roughly an eighth observed a single time. Sample: PBMCs. The source is a human donor in good health (CMV status not recorded). Some clones in this sample may be carry-over from other donors' samples. Both conserved end residues are part of each CDR3. Each record gives: J gene, CDR3 length, clone size, D gene, V gene, CDR3 DNA, CDR3 protein. A D gene is named only where the DNA matches it firmly. Clone size is stated in some rows and not others, as once, few, many or a class when expanded.

J: TRBJ2-5; length: 14; size: .; D: .; V: TRBV5-4; DNA: TGTGCCAGCAGCTCCGACAGTTCGAGGGAGACCCAGTACTTC; CDR3: CASSSDSSRETQYF
J: TRBJ2-3; length: 14; size: many; D: TRBD2; V: TRBV7-2; DNA: TGTGCCAGCAGACTCGAGCGGGGAACAGATACGCAGTATTTT; CDR3: CASRLERGTDTQYF
J: TRBJ2-6; length: 15; size: many; D: .; V: TRBV12-3/TRBV12-4; DNA: TGTGCCAGCTCGAGGGGCAACTCTGGGGCCAACGTCCTGACTTTC; CDR3: CASSRGNSGANVLTF
J: TRBJ2-3; length: 18; size: many; D: TRBD2; V: TRBV7-2; DNA: TGTGCCAGCAGCCCTGGACTAGCGGGAGTAGAAAGGACAGATACGCAGTATTTT; CDR3: CASSPGLAGVERTDTQYF
J: TRBJ2-1; length: 13; size: .; D: .; V: TRBV5-1; DNA: TGCGCCAGCAGCCCCTCTTCCCTAAATGAGCAGTTCTTC; CDR3: CASSPSSLNEQFF
J: TRBJ2-3; length: 13; size: many; D: .; V: TRBV6-1; DNA: TGTGCCAGCAGTAGGGACTTCACAGATACGCAGTATTTT; CDR3: CASSRDFTDTQYF
J: TRBJ2-7; length: 13; size: .; D: .; V: TRBV18; DNA: TGTGCCAGCTCACCCTCCGCCAACTACGAGCAGTACTTC; CDR3: CASSPSANYEQYF
J: TRBJ1-1; length: 13; size: many; D: .; V: TRBV6-1; DNA: TGTGCCAGCAGTCTCCTGGACTTCTCGGGAGCTTTCTTT; CDR3: CASSLLDFSGAFF
J: TRBJ1-1; length: 15; size: .; D: TRBD1; V: TRBV4-2; DNA: TGTGCCAGCAGCCAATCCGGGACAGGGGACACTGAAGCTTTCTTT; CDR3: CASSQSGTGDTEAFF
J: TRBJ2-1; length: 14; size: .; D: .; V: TRBV13; DNA: TGTGCCAGCAGAAAAGGGGGGGTGTACAATGAGCAGTTCTTC; CDR3: CASRKGGVYNEQFF
J: TRBJ1-4; length: 14; size: many; D: TRBD1; V: TRBV2; DNA: TGTGCCAGCAGTGGAATGGGGACAGATGAAAAACTGTTTTTT; CDR3: CASSGMGTDEKLFF
J: TRBJ1-2; length: 13; size: many; D: .; V: TRBV7-2; DNA: TGTGCCAGCAGCTTGAATACTGTAAATGGCTACACCTTC; CDR3: CASSLNTVNGYTF
J: TRBJ2-6; length: 17; size: many; D: .; V: TRBV7-2; DNA: TGTGCCAGCAGCTTAAACGGGGTTAGCTCTGGGGCCAACGTCCTGACTTTC; CDR3: CASSLNGVSSGANVLTF
J: TRBJ2-3; length: 16; size: .; D: TRBD1; V: TRBV9; DNA: TGTGCCAGCAGCGGGGACCGGGACAGGGTGAGGGATACGCAGTATTTT; CDR3: CASSGDRDRVRDTQYF
J: TRBJ1-5; length: 18; size: many; D: TRBD1; V: TRBV28; DNA: TGTGCCAGCAGTTTCGCGCAGGGGGCATTAAGTAGCAATCAGCCCCAGCATTTT; CDR3: CASSFAQGALSSNQPQHF
J: TRBJ1-1; length: 15; size: many; D: .; V: TRBV19; DNA: TGTGCCAGTAAAGTCGGGCGGACCATGAACACTGAAGCTTTCTTT; CDR3: CASKVGRTMNTEAFF
J: TRBJ2-3; length: 16; size: many; D: .; V: TRBV7-6; DNA: TGTGCCAGCAGCTACCAGGGGTTGGGGGACACAGATACGCAGTATTTT; CDR3: CASSYQGLGDTDTQYF
J: TRBJ1-3; length: 17; size: few; D: TRBD1; V: TRBV19; DNA: TGTGCCAGTAGTATAGTCGTGGCAGGGGGCAAAAGAAACACCATATATTTT; CDR3: CASSIVVAGGKRNTIYF
J: TRBJ2-7; length: 15; size: many; D: .; V: TRBV19; DNA: TGTGCCAGTAGTATCGGGGCCAGAAGCTCCTACGAGCAGTACTTC; CDR3: CASSIGARSSYEQYF
J: TRBJ2-2; length: 13; size: .; D: .; V: TRBV2; DNA: TGTGCCAGCAAACAGGAAGGAACCGGGGAGCTGTTTTTT; CDR3: CASKQEGTGELFF
J: TRBJ1-5; length: 16; size: many; D: TRBD1; V: TRBV7-2; DNA: TGTGCCAGCAGCCCCCTCCGGGACAGGGGAGCCCAGCCCCAGCATTTT; CDR3: CASSPLRDRGAQPQHF
J: TRBJ1-2; length: 15; size: .; D: TRBD1; V: TRBV14; DNA: TGTGCCAGCAGCCAAGGAGGACAGGGTACCTATGGCTACACCTTC; CDR3: CASSQGGQGTYGYTF
J: TRBJ2-1; length: 16; size: many; D: TRBD2; V: TRBV7-2; DNA: TGTGCCAGCAGCGAAAGACGGACTAGCGGAAACAATGAGCAGTTCTTC; CDR3: CASSERRTSGNNEQFF
J: TRBJ2-3; length: 14; size: many; D: TRBD1; V: TRBV6-1; DNA: TGTGCCAGCAGACCGGGACAGCTCCTGGATACGCAGTATTTT; CDR3: CASRPGQLLDTQYF